Listed here are 10 T cell receptor beta chains from one sample, sequenced in a study of blood T cell repertoires in COVID-19. Generated by immunoSEQ multiplex PCR, the TCRdb table keeps only in-frame clones and is missing some. The sample shows 310,000 or so clones, approximately 87% of them seen only once. The sequenced sample consisted of peripheral blood. The source is a woman between 45 and 60 years old with active or convalescent COVID-19.

The gene calls are TRBV7-9 and TRBJ1-5; 10 bases fit TRBD1. Trimming removed 5 bases from V and 3 bases from J; junction bases left unmatched: 10. Germline V gene sequence: CDR1 SEHNR, CDR2 FQNEAQ (reference sequence). The length of the CDR3 is 17 residues. CDR3: CASSPGQGRTLNQPQHF. The CDR3 DNA sequence: TGTGCCAGCAGCCCGGGACAGGGGAGGACCCTCAATCAGCCCCAGCATTTT.

The chain employs TRBV12-3 or TRBV12-4 and TRBJ2-4; D unclear. This CDR3 comprises 13 residues. The V end was cut by 2 bases, the J end by 6 bases, with 8 bases between. This CDR3 is CASSLSGGNIQYF. The CDR3 region has the DNA TGTGCCAGCAGTTTAAGTGGCGGAAACATTCAGTACTTC.

The chain uses TRBV5-1 and TRBJ2-7; 10 nucleotides agree with TRBD2. Germline V CDR1 and CDR2: SGHRS, YFSETQ. The CDR3 consists of 14 residues. The J segment lost 5 bases and the V segment lost 5 bases, leaving 7 bases of the junction unmatched. The CDR3 protein is CASSRVAGGHEQYF. The CDR3 nucleotides are TGCGCCAGCAGTCGGGTAGCGGGAGGTCACGAGCAGTACTTC. The full variable domain, completed using reference TRBV5-1 and TRBJ2-7, is KAGVTQTPRYLIKTRGQQVTLSCSPISGHRSVSWYQQTPGQGLQFLFEYFSETQRNKGNFPGRFSGRQFSNSRSEMNVSTLELGDSALYLCASSRVAGGHEQYFGPGTRLTVT.

In DNA, the CDR3 is TGTGCTAGTGCTGTGACAGGGTGGAACACCGGGGAGCTGTTTTTT. Translated: CASAVTGWNTGELFF. The V and J genes are TRBV12-5 and TRBJ2-2; 7 bases are a match to TRBD1. CDR3 size: 15 residues. Germline V gene lookup returns CDR1 LGHNT and CDR2 FRNRAP. After removal of 7 bases from V and 1 base from J, the junction contained 6 bases not matched to a gene.

The CDR3 here is CATSVDSSYEQYF. CDR3 nucleotides: TGTGCCACCTCCGTGGACAGTTCCTACGAGCAGTACTTC. The chain recombines TRBV19 with TRBJ2-7, with a possible D match to TRBD1 (6 bases). This CDR3 is built from 13 residues. The V end was cut by 10 bases, the J end by 1 base, with 14 bases between. Germline assignment: CDR1 LNHDA and CDR2 SQIVND (reference sequence).

This sequence joins TRBV7-9 and TRBJ1-1; 7 bases align to TRBD1. The CDR3 loop spans 15 amino acids. Per germline, CDR1 SEHNR and CDR2 FQNEAQ (reference sequence). Trimming removed 5 bases from V and 0 bases from J; junction bases left unmatched: 6. DNA of the CDR3: TGTGCCAGCAGCCCCGGGACAGCCATGAACACTGAAGCTTTCTTT. Amino acids: CASSPGTAMNTEAFF.

The rearrangement joins TRBV10-3 to TRBJ1-2, with 9 bases fitting TRBD1. The germline CDR1 and CDR2 sequences are ENHRY and SYGVKD. The CDR3 length is 14 residues. Unmatched junction bases numbered 4, after V lost 4 bases and J lost 4 bases. This CDR3 is CAISGGQGSYGYTF. CDR3 nucleotides: TGTGCCATCAGTGGAGGACAGGGGAGCTATGGCTACACCTTC.

The table lists this clone with a few counts. V and J are TRBV6-5 and TRBJ2-7, with 7 bases lining up with TRBD1. V lost 7 bases to trimming and J lost 1 base; unmatched junction nucleotides: 4. Germline V gives CDR1 MNHEY, CDR2 SVGAGI. The CDR3 has 13 residues. The CDR3 DNA is TGTGCCAGCAAAGGGGACAGTTCCTACGAGCAGTACTTC. Its protein is CASKGDSSYEQYF.

The chain couples TRBV29-1 to TRBJ2-3, with TRBD2 as a possible D gene (5 bases). In germline, CDR1 is SQVTM, CDR2 ANQGSEA. The CDR3 has 12 amino acids. V was shortened by 8 bases and J by 2 bases, with 11 bases between the two germline ends. This CDR3 is CSLREDTDTQYF. The CDR3 DNA reads as TGCAGCCTTCGGGAAGACACAGATACGCAGTATTTT.

Turning to this clone: The junction shows a germline mismatch at one end, possibly a read error. The chain has TRBV7-2 and TRBJ2-2, with D tentatively TRBD2 (6 bases). The CDR3 sequence is 15 residues long. CDR1 SGHTA and CDR2 FQGNSA come from the germline V gene. The CDR3 nucleotides are TGTGCCAGCAGGTTAGGGGACTTTAACACCGGGGAGCTGTTTTTT. It codes for CASRLGDFNTGELFF.